This T cell receptor (beta chain) was observed in a study of blood T cell repertoires in COVID-19. Germline V gene data show CDR1 as MDHEN and CDR2 as SYDVKM. V gave up 3 bases and J gave up 14 bases, with 8 bases separating them. This CDR3 has 11 amino acids. Some clones are missing from TCRdb's copy, which holds only in-frame ones; the method was immunoSEQ multiplex PCR. The data contain over 150,000 clones, approximately 85% of them singletons. This sequence joins TRBV28 and TRBJ1-6; TRBD1 is a possible D gene (5 bases). The sequence derives from a man aged 35 to 55 with acute or convalescent COVID-19. Material: peripheral blood. CDR3 region: CASSLGGALHF. CDR3 DNA: TGTGCCAGCAGTTTGGGAGGGGCCCTCCACTTT. Based on the CDR3 plus reference TRBV28 and TRBJ1-6, the full variable domain is DVKVTQSSRYLVKRTGEKVFLECVQDMDHENMFWYRQDPGLGLRLIYFSYDVKMKEKGDIPEGYSVSREKKERFSLILESASTNQTSMYLCASSLGGALHFGNGTRLTVT.